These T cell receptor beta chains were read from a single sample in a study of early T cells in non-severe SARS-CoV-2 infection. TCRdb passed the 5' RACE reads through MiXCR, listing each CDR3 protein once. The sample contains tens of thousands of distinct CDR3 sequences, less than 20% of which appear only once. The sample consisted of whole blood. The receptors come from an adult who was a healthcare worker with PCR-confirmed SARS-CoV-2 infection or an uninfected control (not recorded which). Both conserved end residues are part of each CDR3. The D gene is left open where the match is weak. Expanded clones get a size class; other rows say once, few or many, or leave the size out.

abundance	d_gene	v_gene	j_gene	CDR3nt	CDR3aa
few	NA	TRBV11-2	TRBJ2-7	TGTGCCAGCAGCTTAAGTGGTCCGGGGAACGAGCAGTACTTC	CASSLSGPGNEQYF
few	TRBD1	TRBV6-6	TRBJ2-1	TGTGCCAGCAGCCTCGGACAGGGGCCTTACAATGAGCAGTTCTTC	CASSLGQGPYNEQFF
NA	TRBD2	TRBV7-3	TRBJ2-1	TGTGCCAGCAGCTTAGGCCTAGCGGGGGATAAGTTCTTC	CASSLGLAGDKFF
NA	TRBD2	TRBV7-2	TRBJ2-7	TGTGCCAGCAGCATAGCGGGAGCCCTTAGCTCCTACGAGCAGTACTTC	CASSIAGALSSYEQYF
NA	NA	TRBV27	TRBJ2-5	TGTGCCAGCACCCCCCGCAGGGAAGAGACCCAGTACTTC	CASTPRREETQYF
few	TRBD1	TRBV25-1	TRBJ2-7	TGTGCCAGCAGTATTGGACAGGGGACGGACGAGCAGTACTTC	CASSIGQGTDEQYF
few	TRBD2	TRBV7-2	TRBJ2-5	TGTGCCAGCAGCTGGACTAGCGGTGAGACCCAGTACTTC	CASSWTSGETQYF
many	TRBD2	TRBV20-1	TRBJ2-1	TGCAGTGCCCCTTCTAGCGGGGGGGCGAATGAGCAGTTCTTC	CSAPSSGGANEQFF
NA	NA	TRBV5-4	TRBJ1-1	TGTGCCAGCAGCCGAACGGGGGGCCCGAACACTGAAGCTTTCTTT	CASSRTGGPNTEAFF
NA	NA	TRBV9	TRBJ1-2	TGTGCCAGCAGCCCCTTTTGGACAGACTATGGCTACACCTTC	CASSPFWTDYGYTF
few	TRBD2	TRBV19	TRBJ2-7	TGTGCCAGTAGTATAGCAGGGACTAAAGTGGGATACGAGCAGTACTTC	CASSIAGTKVGYEQYF
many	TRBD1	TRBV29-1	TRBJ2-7	TGCAGCGTAGGGACAGCCTACGAGCAGTACTTC	CSVGTAYEQYF
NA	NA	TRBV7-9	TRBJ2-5	TGTGCCAGCAGCTTAGGGGGCCAGAACCAAGAGACCCAGTACTTC	CASSLGGQNQETQYF
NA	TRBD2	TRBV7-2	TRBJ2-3	TGTGCCAGCAGTAAGACTAGCGGGGGGGCTGGGACAGATACGCAGTATTTT	CASSKTSGGAGTDTQYF
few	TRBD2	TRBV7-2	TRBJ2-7	TGTGCCAGCAGCCCGAACCGCGGGAGGACCATAACCTACGAGCAGTACTTC	CASSPNRGRTITYEQYF
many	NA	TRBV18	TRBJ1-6	TGTGCCAGCTCACCACTTCGCAGGGCTGATAATTCACCCCTCCACTTT	CASSPLRRADNSPLHF
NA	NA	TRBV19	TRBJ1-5	TGTGCCAGTAGTATAGGTGTCAATCAGCCCCAGCATTTT	CASSIGVNQPQHF
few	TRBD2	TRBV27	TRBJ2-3	TGTGCCAGCAGTTTCCGACTAGCGGGAGTTCGCACAGATACGCAGTATTTT	CASSFRLAGVRTDTQYF
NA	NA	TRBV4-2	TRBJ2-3	TGTGCCAGCAGCCAAGAAGGGGTAGGGCGCCATCGCCTCACAGATACGCAGTATTTT	CASSQEGVGRHRLTDTQYF
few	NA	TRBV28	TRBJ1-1	TGTGCCAGCAGCTATACAGGAGCTGAAGCTTTCTTT	CASSYTGAEAFF
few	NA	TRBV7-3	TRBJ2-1	TGTGCCAGCAGCTTTTACGGGGGCAATGAGCAGTTCTTC	CASSFYGGNEQFF
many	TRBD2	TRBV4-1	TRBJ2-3	TGCGCCAGCAGCCAAGATAGTCTAGCGGTCACAGATACGCAGTATTTT	CASSQDSLAVTDTQYF
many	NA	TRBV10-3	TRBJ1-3	TGTGCCATCAGTGGGACATCTGGAAACACCATATATTTT	CAISGTSGNTIYF
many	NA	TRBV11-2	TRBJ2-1	TGTGCCAGCAGCTTAATATCAGGGAAGTACAATGAGCAGTTCTTC	CASSLISGKYNEQFF
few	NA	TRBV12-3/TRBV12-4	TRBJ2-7	TGTGCCAGCAGTTCCCACCGGGCCCGGTTCTACGAGCAGTACTTC	CASSSHRARFYEQYF
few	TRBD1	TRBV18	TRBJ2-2	TGTGCCAGCTCACGGCTACAGGGGAAGAACACCGGGGAGCTGTTTTTT	CASSRLQGKNTGELFF
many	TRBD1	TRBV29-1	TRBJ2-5	TGCAGCGTTAGGCAGGGGGCGATGGAGACCCAGTACTTC	CSVRQGAMETQYF
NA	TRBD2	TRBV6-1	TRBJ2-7	TGTGCCAGCACCCTTAGCGGGAACCTCCCCGCCTACGAGCAGTACTTC	CASTLSGNLPAYEQYF
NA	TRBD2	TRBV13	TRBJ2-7	TGTGCCAGCAGGCCTCCAGGGACTAGCAACGAGCAGTACTTC	CASRPPGTSNEQYF
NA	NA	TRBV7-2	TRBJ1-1	TGTGCCAGCAGCCCTAGGAGGGAGAGGACGGCTTTCTTT	CASSPRRERTAFF
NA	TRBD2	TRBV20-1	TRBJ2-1	TGCAGTGCTAACGAACGGACTAGCGGGGGGGACGAGCAGTTCTTC	CSANERTSGGDEQFF
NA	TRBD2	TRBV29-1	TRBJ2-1	TGCAGCGTTGAATCATTGGGCGGGGGGGCCTCCTACAATGAGCAGTTCTTC	CSVESLGGGASYNEQFF
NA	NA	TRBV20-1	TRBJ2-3	TGCAGTGCTAGGGCACCGGGAAGGGGGAGAGGGGATACGCAGTATTTT	CSARAPGRGRGDTQYF
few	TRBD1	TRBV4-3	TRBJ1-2	TGCGCCAGCAGCCGAGCTGACAGGGCAGCTAACTATGGCTACACCTTC	CASSRADRAANYGYTF
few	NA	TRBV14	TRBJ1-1	TGTGCCAGCAGCCCCGGTTTTGGGTGGACTGAAGCTTTCTTT	CASSPGFGWTEAFF
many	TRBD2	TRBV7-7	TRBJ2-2	TGTGCTAGCAGCGATACTAGCGCCGGGGAGCTGTTTTTT	CASSDTSAGELFF
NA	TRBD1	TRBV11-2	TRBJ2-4	TGTGCCAGCAGCATCGCGGACAGGAGAAACATTCAGTACTTC	CASSIADRRNIQYF
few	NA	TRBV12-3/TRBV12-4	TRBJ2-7	TGTGCCAGCAGTTTAGTTGTGGAGGGTCCCTACGAGCAGTACTTC	CASSLVVEGPYEQYF
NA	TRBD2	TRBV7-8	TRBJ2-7	TGTGCCAGCAGCGTACTAGCGTTCTCCTACGAGCAGTACTTC	CASSVLAFSYEQYF
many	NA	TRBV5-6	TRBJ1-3	TGTGCCAGCAGCTTGACTCAGTTCTCTGGAAACACCATATATTTT	CASSLTQFSGNTIYF
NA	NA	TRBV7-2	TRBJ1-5	TGTGCCAGCAGCTTATCGCGGCAGAGCCTGCAGCCCCAGCATTTT	CASSLSRQSLQPQHF
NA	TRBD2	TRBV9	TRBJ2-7	TGTGCCAGCAGCGTAGTCCCAGCGGGGGGGTACGAGCAGTACTTC	CASSVVPAGGYEQYF
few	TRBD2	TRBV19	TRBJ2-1	TGTGCCAGTAGCGATCGGGGGGGGCCGAGTTATGAGCAGTTCTTC	CASSDRGGPSYEQFF
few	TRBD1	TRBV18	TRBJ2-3	TGTGCCAGCTCCCCCCGGGACAGGGACACAGATACGCAGTATTTT	CASSPRDRDTDTQYF
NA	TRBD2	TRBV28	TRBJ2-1	TGTGCCAGCAGTTTAGGGGGACTAGCGGGCTCCTCCTACAATGAGCAGTTCTTC	CASSLGGLAGSSYNEQFF
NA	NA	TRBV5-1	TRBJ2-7	TGCGCCAGCAGCTTGGGGACACTGGCCGAGCAGTACTTC	CASSLGTLAEQYF
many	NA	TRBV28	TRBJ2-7	TGTGCCAGCAGTCTCACCTACGAGCAGTACTTC	CASSLTYEQYF
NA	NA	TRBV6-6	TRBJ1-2	TGTGCCAGCAGTTACTCCTACGACTTCTATGGCTACACCTTC	CASSYSYDFYGYTF
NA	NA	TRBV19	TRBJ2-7	TGTGCCAGTACCCCGACAGGTGGAATCTGCGAGCAGTACTTC	CASTPTGGICEQYF
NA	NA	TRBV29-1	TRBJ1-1	TGCAGCGCCCGTCCAGGCCCGAACACTGAAGCTTTCTTT	CSARPGPNTEAFF
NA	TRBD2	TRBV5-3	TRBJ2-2	TGTGCCAGAAGCTTGGTTCCTCGGGCTAGCGGGGCTACCGAAACCACCGGGGAGCTGTTTTTT	CARSLVPRASGATETTGELFF
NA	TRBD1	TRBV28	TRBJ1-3	TGTGCCAGCAGTTTGATAGGGACAGATGGAAACACCATATATTTT	CASSLIGTDGNTIYF
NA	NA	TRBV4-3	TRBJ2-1	TGCGCCAGCAGCCGCGGGGAGGAGGTCGGTGAGCAGTTCTTC	CASSRGEEVGEQFF
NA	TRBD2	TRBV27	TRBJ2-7	TGTGCCAGCAGTTTATCAGCGGGAGGCCCAATCTACGAGCAGTACTTC	CASSLSAGGPIYEQYF
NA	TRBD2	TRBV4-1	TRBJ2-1	TGCGCCAGCAGCCGTAGCGGGAGATACAATGAGCAGTTCTTC	CASSRSGRYNEQFF
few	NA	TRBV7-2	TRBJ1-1	TGTGCCAGCAGCTTAAGTCTGGGAGCGAACACTGAAGCTTTCTTT	CASSLSLGANTEAFF
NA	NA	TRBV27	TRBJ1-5	TGTGCCAGCGGTTGGACAGCTAGCAATCAGCCCCAGCATTTT	CASGWTASNQPQHF
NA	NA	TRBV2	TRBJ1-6	TGTGCCAGCAGTCGGGACGGGAACAATTCACCCCTCCACTTT	CASSRDGNNSPLHF
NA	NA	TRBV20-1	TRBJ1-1	TGCAGTGCCCCCTGGGGGGGCGCACCCACTGAAGCTTTCTTT	CSAPWGGAPTEAFF
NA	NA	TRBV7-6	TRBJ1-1	TGTGCCAGCAGCCCTACCCTGGGTGTGGGCAGAGGGAACACTGAAGCTTTCTTT	CASSPTLGVGRGNTEAFF